This T cell receptor beta chain originates from a study of blood T cells in healthy people across ages. Whole-study context: Capture by template switching was about one barcoded beta molecule per two T cells.

V lost 3 bases and J lost 1, with 11 bases in between. This CDR3 has 15 residues. Germline CDR1 SGHRS, CDR2 YFSETQ. A second about 7 to 11 cycle PCR used barcoded and J-beta primers. Tagging of each cDNA molecule was performed by a template-switch adaptor with 12 random nucleotides. TCRdb recomputed calls from the 5' RACE reads with MiXCR, one row per CDR3 protein. Of about 750,000 distinct CDR3 sequences in the sample, about 48% were seen once. Study-level results: When one million T cells were used, diversity estimates were thought to be underestimates.

Details on this clonotype: Its antigen is not known.

The gene calls are TRBV5-1 and TRBJ2-1; either TRBD1 or TRBD2 may fit D (5 bases each). The sequence was obtained from a man older than 75 in good health. Sequencing was performed on blood. CDR3 in amino acids: CASSSDGASYNEQFF. The CDR3 DNA is TGCGCCAGCAGCTCCGACGGGGCATCCTACAATGAGCAGTTCTTC.